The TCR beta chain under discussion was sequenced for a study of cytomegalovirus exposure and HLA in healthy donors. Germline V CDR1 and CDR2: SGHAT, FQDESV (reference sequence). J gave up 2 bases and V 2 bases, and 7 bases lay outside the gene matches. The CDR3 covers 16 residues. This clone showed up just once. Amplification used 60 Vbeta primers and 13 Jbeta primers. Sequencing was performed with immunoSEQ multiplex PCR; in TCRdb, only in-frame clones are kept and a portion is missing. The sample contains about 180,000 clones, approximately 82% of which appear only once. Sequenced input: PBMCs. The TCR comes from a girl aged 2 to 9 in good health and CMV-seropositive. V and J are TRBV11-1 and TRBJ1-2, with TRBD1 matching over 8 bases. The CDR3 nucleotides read TGTGCCAGCAGCTTAAGTTCGGGACAGGCAAACTATGGCTACACCTTC. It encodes CASSLSSGQANYGYTF.